This T cell receptor beta chain was retrieved from a study of cytomegalovirus exposure and HLA in healthy donors. The PCR employed 60 Vbeta primers together with 13 Jbeta primers. Libraries were prepared by immunoSEQ multiplex PCR; TCRdb keeps only in-frame clonotypes and omits some of them. This repertoire includes about 110,000 clones. Germline V lookup: CDR1 KGHSH, CDR2 LQKENI. V was trimmed by 3 bases and J by 2 bases, leaving 17 bases between them. The CDR3 consists of 16 residues. Regarding this clone: What it binds is unknown.

Study outcomes and limitations: The study listed under 200 cytomegalovirus-associated TCR beta chains. As a later analysis showed, a missense DCLRE1C variant was linked to trimming of TCR beta V- and J-genes. Highest at DRB1 and lowest at HLA-C, TCR association rates differed among HLA loci in a later analysis.

Sequencing was done on a sample of PBMCs. The chain couples TRBV18 to TRBJ2-7; D might be TRBD1 (5 bases). The receptor comes from a man aged 50-60 years in good health and CMV-seronegative. The CDR3 spells CASSPSARANAYEQYF. CDR3 coding DNA: TGTGCCAGCTCACCTTCCGCCAGGGCCAACGCCTACGAGCAGTACTTC.